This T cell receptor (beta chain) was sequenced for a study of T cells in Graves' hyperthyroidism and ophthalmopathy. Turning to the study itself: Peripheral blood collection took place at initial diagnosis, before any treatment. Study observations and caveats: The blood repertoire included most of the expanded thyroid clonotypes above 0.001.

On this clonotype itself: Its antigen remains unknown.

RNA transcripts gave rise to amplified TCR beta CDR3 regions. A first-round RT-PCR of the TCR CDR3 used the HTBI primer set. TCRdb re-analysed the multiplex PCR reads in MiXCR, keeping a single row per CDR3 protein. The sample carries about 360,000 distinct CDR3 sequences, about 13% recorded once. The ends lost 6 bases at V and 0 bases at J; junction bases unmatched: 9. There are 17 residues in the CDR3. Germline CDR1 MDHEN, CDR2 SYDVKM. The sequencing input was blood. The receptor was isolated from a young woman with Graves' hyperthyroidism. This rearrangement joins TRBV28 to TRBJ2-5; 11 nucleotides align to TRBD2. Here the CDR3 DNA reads TGTGCCAGCAGGGAAGGACTAGCGGGCTTGTACCAAGAGACCCAGTACTTC. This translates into CASREGLAGLYQETQYF.